This T cell receptor beta chain was sequenced for a study of T-cell reconstitution after alpha-beta-depleted transplantation in children. Points from the study as a whole: Day-60 TCRbeta diversity that was high in some patients was derived from surviving recipient T cells and thymic progenitors. Where alpha-beta T cells came from about two months after transplant was reportedly several hundred expanded graft clones.

This clonotype has ten or more counts. The antigen remains undetermined. Preparation of the TCRbeta library involved a method that used unique molecular identifiers. TCRdb processed the PCR reads anew with MiXCR; each CDR3 protein has one entry. The sample yields hundreds of thousands of distinct CDR3 sequences, roughly 15% seen once. In germline, CDR1 is SGDLS, CDR2 YYNGEE. The CDR3 extends over 14 amino acids. Trimming removed 1 base from V and 0 bases from J, with 8 bases in between. The genes are TRBV9 and TRBJ2-7, with a tentative D call TRBD1 (5 bases). The TCR was taken from a male patient younger than 18 who had a stem cell transplant for acute lymphoblastic leukemia, so the T cells may come from the graft donor. Sample: PBMCs, mostly from graft donor cells, taken 360 days after TCRalphabeta/CD19-depleted stem cell transplant. For the CDR3, the DNA is TGTGCCAGCAGCGTAACAGGCCTCTCCTACGAGCAGTACTTC. This sequence encodes CASSVTGLSYEQYF.